The entry below gives a single T cell receptor (beta chain) sequence along with its context. The sample belongs to a study of blood T cell repertoires in COVID-19. Some clones are missing from TCRdb's copy, which holds only in-frame ones; the method was immunoSEQ multiplex PCR. The sample holds about 97,000 clones, 91% seen once. Per germline, CDR1 MNHEY and CDR2 SMNVEV (reference sequence). V was trimmed by 8 bases and J by 3 bases, leaving 5 bases between them. CDR3 length: 11 residues. The sequencing sample was made of peripheral blood. This chain connects TRBV27 to TRBJ2-1; no clear D. The receptor was isolated from a middle-aged man with acute or convalescent COVID-19. The CDR3 here is CASSDYNEQFF. The CDR3 nucleotides are TGTGCCAGCTCAGACTACAATGAGCAGTTCTTC.